The T cell receptor (beta chain) under discussion was sequenced for a study of type 1 and type 2 diabetes patients. In the study overall: Participants included type 1 and type 2 diabetes patients plus nondiabetic controls. Magnetic bead positive selection isolated CD4+ or CD8+ T cells from PBMCs.

Trimming pared 4 bases from V and 3 bases from J, leaving 16 bases between. The CDR3 is made up of 15 amino acids. In germline, CDR1 is MDHEN, CDR2 SYDVKM. Diabetic patients met standard criteria for type 1 or type 2 diabetes. The PCR template was genomic DNA. A primer set of 30 forward and 13 reverse primers amplified the CDR3. One entry per CDR3 protein results from TCRdb running MiXCR on the multiplex PCR reads. The sample includes a few hundred thousand distinct CDR3 sequences, over 45% of them seen just once. The origin of this receptor is a man in his late teens or twenties with type 2 diabetes. This sequence joins TRBV28 and TRBJ2-7; a weak D match, TRBD1 (6 bases). The source material was peripheral blood mononuclear cells (PBMCs). CDR3 region: CASSSRVSGDYEQYF. CDR3 nucleotides: TGTGCCAGCAGTTCTAGGGTCTCAGGGGACTACGAGCAGTACTTC.